The TCR beta chain under discussion was sequenced for a study of identical twins (dated by TCRdb to about 2016). For the study in its entirety: TCR alpha and beta repertoires from monozygotic twins, unrelated adults of various ages and cord blood were deep-sequenced to test whether fetal clonotypes persist. To rule out contamination, the twin experiments were replicated at different times with different library preparation protocols.

Study-level results and caveats: Compared with coincidental sharing between unrelated individuals, out-of-frame TCR alpha sequences shared between twins had an excess of sequences with low generation probability. Invariant T cells such as MAIT and iNKT could partly confound zero-insertion analyses, though diverse VJ usage argued against this for most clonotypes. Fewer insertions were carried by abundant cord blood beta clonotypes; a weaker similar trend was observed in young adult naive repertoires, while no such trend was observed in memory repertoires. Recombination models systematically underestimated out-of-frame TCR alpha sharing in monozygotic twins but agreed with sharing between unrelated individuals. A weaker excess of twin sharing was found in beta out-of-frame sequences because the signal-to-noise ratio was lowered by fewer shared sequences. Because the same donors could not be followed over many years, the conclusions relied on cross-sectional statistical analysis.

A note on this clonotype: What this receptor recognizes is not known. One junction end disagrees with the germline gene, perhaps due to a read error.

Library prep was done by 5' RACE. TCRdb shows the sequencer as Illumina HiSeq 2000. Template switching introduced a universal primer binding site; the final cDNA contained a unique molecular identifier, enabling accurate counting of TCR cDNA molecules. Specific primers in the conserved constant-segment region were used to synthesize first-strand cDNA for the TCR alpha and beta chains. To control for contamination, every cDNA library carried two barcodes: a SMART-Mk sample barcode plus Illumina barcodes. Two successive PCR steps introduced TruSeq adapter sequences along with Illumina sample barcodes. Sequencing of the TCR alpha and beta cDNA libraries was done on the Illumina HiSeq platform using custom primers. Under the source paper's analysis protocol: MiGEC processed the raw reads to extract unique molecular identifiers, while MiXCR was used to determine the CDR3 positions. For each individual, recombination models were inferred using an EM algorithm with the repgenHMM and IGoR tools. The tcR package in R was used for shared clonotype analysis, with sharing normalized by the product of cloneset sizes. To study raw recombination without the effects of thymic and clonal selection, out-of-frame nonproductive sequences were analyzed. TCRdb reprocessing: public reads trimmed at Q25 with fastp, clones called with MiXCR, in-frame beta chains kept. Each CDR3 protein appears once, grouped with its most common genes and DNA. Here the V and J calls rest on TCRdb's processing, not on the authors' analysis. The sample table lists some 1,700,000 distinct CDR3 sequences, about 31% of them with a count of one. Together, the top ten hold 0.27% of the sample.

All donors were healthy Caucasians. Input material: cord blood. The sequence derives from a newborn girl in good health.

The CDR3 protein is CAVSESGLASTDTQYF. The sequenced DNA: TGTGCCGTCAGTGAGTCGGGACTAGCGAGCACAGATACGCAGTATTTT. The chain is encoded by TRBV10-3 joined to TRBJ2-3; TRBD2 agrees with 10 junctional bases. Inclusive of the bounding cysteine and phenylalanine, the CDR3 is 16 residues long. Only CDR3 DNA is held: 48 bases, read in frame from base 1. From the germline V gene, CDR1 is ENHRY and CDR2 is SYGVKD.